This passage covers 20 T cell receptor beta chains from one sample sequenced in a study of Graves' ophthalmopathy and Graves' hyperthyroidism. Amplification from RNA transcripts yielded the TCR beta CDR3 regions. HTBI primers were used in a first-round RT-PCR, which preceded a second-round multiplex PCR. TCRdb redid the calling of the multiplex PCR reads with MiXCR, one entry per CDR3 protein. The sample shows under 250,000 distinct CDR3 sequences, under 30% of them seen only once. Sequenced: peripheral blood. These receptors were obtained from a man aged 50 to 59 with Graves' ophthalmopathy.

This chain connects TRBV6-5 to TRBJ2-5; D ambiguous. The CDR3 is 12 residues long. Germline CDR1 reads MNHEY; CDR2 reads SVGAGI. The V end was cut by 7 bases, the J end by 5 bases, with 11 bases between. CDR3 loop: CASTSPSETQYF. The CDR3 coding sequence is TGTGCCAGCACCTCGCCTTCTGAGACCCAGTACTTC.

This clonotype was observed at least ten times. J is TRBJ2-7 and V is TRBV11-2; perhaps TRBD2 as D (5 bases). V was shortened by 5 bases and J by 0 bases, with 20 bases between the two germline ends. Germline CDR1 and CDR2: SGHAT and FQNNGV. CDR3 length equals 17 residues. The CDR3 bases are TGTGCCAGCAGCCTCCTCCGGGGTCGAACGAGCTCCTACGAGCAGTACTTC. Protein product: CASSLLRGRTSSYEQYF.

The sample holds many counts of this clonotype. The V and J genes are TRBV6-2 or TRBV6-3 and TRBJ2-2; possibly TRBD1 for D (7 bases). From germline, CDR1 is MNHEY and CDR2 SVGEGT. The CDR3 has 12 amino acids. V was trimmed by 8 bases and J by 7 bases, leaving 11 bases between them. The CDR3 sequence is CASQGGHGELFF. The CDR3 DNA is TGTGCCAGCCAGGGGGGACACGGGGAGCTGTTTTTT.

This clonotype was seen ten or more times. The rearrangement uses TRBV29-1 and TRBJ2-5; D gene uncertain. The CDR3 loop spans 12 amino acids. Germline CDR1 reads SQVTM; CDR2 reads ANQGSEA. V was shortened by 6 bases and J by 0 bases, with 8 bases between the two germline ends. CDR3 DNA: TGCAGCGTGGAATTTCACCAAGAGACCCAGTACTTC. The encoded protein is CSVEFHQETQYF.

The chain joins TRBV30 to TRBJ1-2, with no clear D. The CDR3 consists of 13 residues. Germline values: CDR1 GTSNPN, CDR2 SVGIG (reference sequence). V was clipped by 5 bases and J by 3 bases, with 13 bases between them. The CDR3 protein is CAWSPGDYYGYTF. The CDR3 bases are TGTGCCTGGTCTCCCGGGGATTACTATGGCTACACCTTC.

This clonotype was detected only a few times. The V gene is TRBV4-1, the J gene TRBJ2-5, with TRBD1 as a possible D gene (6 bases). Trimming stripped 4 bases from V and 5 bases from J, with 23 bases between. Germline V gene sequence: CDR1 MGHRA, CDR2 YSYEKL. This CDR3 comprises 17 residues. CDR3 loop: CASSRESSRPRGETQYF. CDR3 in DNA: TGCGCCAGCAGCCGAGAAAGTAGCCGGCCCAGGGGTGAGACCCAGTACTTC.

This clonotype has ten or more counts. This chain uses TRBV6-5 with TRBJ2-2, with 10 nucleotides matching TRBD1. The ends lost 4 bases at V and 5 bases at J; junction bases unmatched: 7. This CDR3 has 16 residues. CDR1 is MNHEY and CDR2 is SVGAGI in the germline V gene. The CDR3 DNA is TGTGCCAGCAGTTTAGGACAGGGGGTTTCAACCGGGGAGCTGTTTTTT. Translated, it gives CASSLGQGVSTGELFF.

In its sample, this clonotype was seen many times. The chain links TRBV12-3 or TRBV12-4 to TRBJ2-2; no clear D. V was clipped by 3 bases and J by 5 bases, with 7 bases between them. This CDR3 is 13 amino acids long. DNA of the CDR3: TGTGCCAGCAGTTTGGGCGAGACCGGGGAGCTGTTTTTT. It codes for CASSLGETGELFF.

This rearrangement joins TRBV12-3 or TRBV12-4 to TRBJ2-7; TRBD2 matches at 7 bases. V shed 6 bases and J 0 bases; nucleotides not matched to a gene: 5. This CDR3 is built from 14 residues. In DNA, the CDR3 is TGTGCCAGCAGCCAGTCTAGCGGCTCCTACGAGCAGTACTTC. Its translation is CASSQSSGSYEQYF.

Many counts were recorded for this clonotype. The chain's CDR3 is CASTTGDRGNEQYF. The CDR3, as DNA: TGTGCCAGCACTACCGGGGACAGGGGCAACGAGCAGTACTTC. The V gene is TRBV6-6, the J gene TRBJ2-7, with 10 nucleotides matching TRBD1. J was trimmed by 5 bases and V by 7 bases; bases with no gene match: 8. From germline, CDR1 is MNHNY and CDR2 SVGAGI (reference sequence). This CDR3 spans 14 amino acids.

The chain uses TRBV11-2 and TRBJ2-2, with D perhaps TRBD2 (6 bases). Trimming shortened V by 6 bases and J by 4 bases, and 18 bases separated the two germline ends. Germline V gene sequence: CDR1 SGHAT, CDR2 FQNNGV. The CDR3 has 16 amino acids. The CDR3 region has the DNA TGTGCCAGCAGTGTAGGAGGGAGTGGGGCCACCGGGGAGCTGTTTTTT. It is translated as CASSVGGSGATGELFF.

This clonotype was detected many times. The chain has TRBV6-1 and TRBJ2-5, with 11 bases that match TRBD2. The germline V gene has CDR1 MNHNS and CDR2 SASEGT. The CDR3 runs to 15 residues. Trimming took 4 bases from V and 5 from J; bases not matched to a gene: 6. DNA of the CDR3: TGTGCCAGCAGTGCCGGGACTAGCGGTTGGGAGACCCAGTACTTC. Protein product: CASSAGTSGWETQYF.

The chain carries TRBV7-2 and TRBJ2-5; the D gene is possibly TRBD2 (6 bases). The CDR3 spans 14 residues. Germline CDR1 is SGHTA and CDR2 is FQGNSA. The germline V and J ends were trimmed by 1 base and 7 bases, with 13 bases remaining between them. CDR3 loop: CASSLDKAGGTQYF. The CDR3 region has the DNA TGTGCCAGCAGCTTAGATAAGGCCGGGGGGACCCAGTACTTC.

This clonotype came up many times. The J gene is TRBJ2-7, the V gene TRBV5-1; 8 bases agree with TRBD2. V trimming: 4 bases; J trimming: 4 bases; junction bases outside the gene matches: 7. Germline V gene lookup returns CDR1 SGHRS and CDR2 YFSETQ. The length of the CDR3 is 14 residues. CDR3 protein: CASSGREGLYEQYF. The DNA for the CDR3 is TGCGCCAGCAGCGGCCGGGAGGGCCTGTACGAGCAGTACTTC.

The V gene is TRBV6-1, the J gene TRBJ1-2; weak D call: TRBD1 (5 bases). V was clipped by 10 bases and J by 5 bases, with 20 bases between them. CDR1 is MNHNS, CDR2 SASEGT, per germline. This CDR3 contains 14 residues. The DNA of the CDR3 is TGTGCCACCCGCAGGGCACACAGTATATATGGCTACACCTTC. This encodes CATRRAHSIYGYTF.

This rearrangement joins TRBV6-1 to TRBJ2-7; 8 bases map to TRBD2. The V segment lost 5 bases and the J segment 3 bases; nucleotides outside the gene matches: 6. The germline V gene encodes CDR1 MNHNS and CDR2 SASEGT. The CDR3 loop spans 14 amino acids. CDR3 sequence (DNA): TGTGCCAGCAGTCAGCGGGAGTGGGTCTACGAGCAGTACTTC. It translates to CASSQREWVYEQYF.

This rearrangement joins TRBV28 to TRBJ1-2, with D possibly TRBD1 on 5 matching bases. The CDR3 contains 13 residues. Looked up from germline, CDR1 is MDHEN and CDR2 is SYDVKM. V was cut by 7 bases and J by 5 bases, with 14 bases left in between. CDR3 in amino acids: CASNAQGGYGYTF. The CDR3 DNA reads TGTGCCAGCAACGCCCAGGGAGGTTATGGCTACACCTTC.

This rearrangement joins TRBV12-3 or TRBV12-4 to TRBJ1-3; TRBD1 agrees at 7 bases. The CDR3 runs 21 residues. Unmatched junction bases numbered 21, after V lost 2 bases and J lost 2 bases. The CDR3 DNA is TGTGCCAGCAGTTTACCATCGGACAGGCTCGGAATCTCAAGACCTGGAAACACCATATATTTT. As protein: CASSLPSDRLGISRPGNTIYF.

Many counts were recorded for this clonotype. Just one base apart from a much larger clone, this may be a read error. The chain couples TRBV24-1 to TRBJ1-5; possible D gene TRBD1, 5 bases. The CDR3 runs 15 residues. Germline V gives CDR1 KGHDR, CDR2 SFDVKD. Trimming cost V 3 bases and J 0 bases, with 8 bases left between them. In DNA, the CDR3 is TGTGCCACCAGTGATGGGGCAATTAGCAATCAGCCCCAGCATTTT. As protein: CATSDGAISNQPQHF.

This clonotype appeared many times. V is TRBV29-1 and J is TRBJ2-7, with 9 positions matching TRBD1. CDR3 length: 14 amino acids. Germline V gives CDR1 SQVTM, CDR2 ANQGSEA. V lost 1 base and J lost 3; bases outside the gene matches: 4. The CDR3: CSVEGGTGNYEQYF. In nucleotides, the CDR3 is TGCAGCGTTGAAGGAGGGACAGGGAACTACGAGCAGTACTTC.